The clone carrying this TCR beta chain was picked up one time. What it binds is not known. While CD8+ and CD4+ T cells were isolated negatively, TEMRA cells were enriched by FACS. The CDR3 is 13 amino acids. V shed 7 bases, J shed 6 bases, and the junction held 7 bases outside the gene matches. Germline V gene sequence: CDR1 SGHTA, CDR2 FQGNSA. It was with random hexamers that about 0.45 to 1 ug RNA was reverse transcribed. The immunoSEQ assay covered 54 Vbeta and 13 Jbeta segments for CDR3. TCRdb reprocessed the immunoSEQ multiplex PCR reads via MiXCR and lists one record per CDR3 protein. This table has about 140,000 distinct CDR3 sequences, over 85% appearing once. This specimen belongs to a study of CD8 T cells in Susac syndrome. Study-level results: The study conceded that its TCR sequencing and HLA analysis involved relatively few individuals.

The sequencing sample was made of CD8+ T cells from PBMCs. The chain recombines TRBV7-2 with TRBJ2-7; 9 nucleotides agree with TRBD1. The sequence was collected from a human donor in good health. The CDR3 region is CASKLTGGIEQYF. In DNA form, the CDR3 reads TGTGCCAGCAAGTTAACAGGGGGCATCGAGCAGTACTTC.